This record covers a single TCR beta chain. Its antigen is not identified. This CDR3 region has 14 residues. Germline V gene data show CDR1 as SGHDT and CDR2 as YYEEEE. V was clipped by 4 bases and J by 9 bases; unmatched bases: 8. As for time point: week 47, end of study. With topical imiquimod, each dose of the vaccine consisted of 300 ug of mutant IDH1 20-mer peptide. The repertoire was sequenced with immunoSEQ multiplex PCR; TCRdb's copy has only in-frame clones and lacks some. The top ten clones hold 3.5% to 4.5% of a sample with nearly 50,000 clones, 65% to 85% of them seen once. These data originate in a study of a mutant IDH1 vaccine in newly diagnosed glioma. Study background: Patients received vaccination from 4-6 weeks after radiotherapy alone, or with temozolomide cycles. Treated individuals were around 60% male and 37.5% female, averaging approximately 40 years of age.

V is TRBV5-6 and J is TRBJ1-5; 9 nucleotides align to TRBD1. The source was PBMCs, collected from a glioma patient whose treatment included an IDH1 peptide vaccine. The clonotype comes from a woman in her 30s with glioma. Some clones in this sample may be carry-over from other donors' samples. The CDR3 spells CASSVGTGSRPQHF. The CDR3 DNA is TGTGCCAGCAGCGTAGGGACAGGGTCACGGCCCCAGCATTTT. Filled out from reference TRBV5-6 and TRBJ1-5, the complete variable domain reads DAGVTQSPTHLIKTRGQQVTLRCSPKSGHDTVSWYQQALGQGPQFIFQYYEEEERQRGNFPDRFSGHQFPNYSSELNVNALLLGDSALYLCASSVGTGSRPQHFGDGTRLSIL.